These 18 T cell receptor beta chains originate from one sample sequenced in a study of blood T cell repertoires in COVID-19. The assay was immunoSEQ multiplex PCR, and TCRdb's table has in-frame clones only and misses some. The sample shows about 44,000 clones, 82% of them seen only once. Sequenced input: peripheral blood. The receptors shown here come from a woman aged 70-85 years with acute or convalescent COVID-19.

J is TRBJ1-3 and V is TRBV19, with a tentative D call TRBD1 (6 bases). Germline CDR1 and CDR2: LNHDA and SQIVND (reference sequence). CDR3 length: 16 residues. Between the trimmed V and J ends, which lost 0 bases and 0 bases, there was a span of 9 bases. The CDR3 here is CASSIERTVSGNTIYF. In nucleotides, the CDR3 is TGTGCCAGTAGTATAGAAAGGACAGTCTCTGGAAACACCATATATTTT.

This chain's CDR3 is CASSGTSGSSYNEQFF. As DNA, the CDR3 is TGTGCCAGCAGCGGGACTAGCGGAAGCTCCTACAATGAGCAGTTCTTC. The chain recombines TRBV5-4 with TRBJ2-1; 11 nucleotides line up with TRBD2. Per germline, CDR1 SGHNT and CDR2 YYREEE (reference sequence). Trimming at V came to 4 bases and at J to 0 bases, leaving 3 bases not matched to a gene. The CDR3 has 16 residues. Full variable domain (rest looked up from reference TRBV5-4 and TRBJ2-1): ETGVTQSPTHLIKTRGQQVTLRCSSQSGHNTVSWYQQALGQGPQFIFQYYREEENGRGNFPPRFSGLQFPNYSSELNVNALELDDSALYLCASSGTSGSSYNEQFFGPGTRLTVL.

The J gene is TRBJ2-7, the V gene TRBV7-3, with a weak D call TRBD1 (5 bases). Deletions cut 5 bases from V and 7 bases from J, with 15 bases between. The CDR3 sequence is 13 residues long. Germline V gene data show CDR1 as SGHTA and CDR2 as FQGTGA. In DNA form, the CDR3 reads TGTGCCAGCAGCCCGGCACAAGGGGCGGAGCAGTACTTC. As protein: CASSPAQGAEQYF.

The rearrangement joins TRBV9 to TRBJ1-3, with D uncertain. V lost 0 bases and J 4 bases, leaving 14 bases between the germline ends. Germline V CDR1 and CDR2: SGDLS, YYNGEE. CDR3 length equals 16 residues. The CDR3 DNA follows: TGTGCCAGCAGCGTAGGGATGCGGGGAGACGGAAACACCATATATTTT. Translating gives CASSVGMRGDGNTIYF.

The chain links TRBV11-2 to TRBJ2-5; 10 bases match TRBD2. V gave up 1 base and J gave up 3 bases; unmatched junction bases: 2. The germline gives CDR1 SGHAT, CDR2 FQNNGV. This CDR3 region has 15 residues. The CDR3 protein is CASSLGAGGEETQYF. DNA for the CDR3: TGTGCCAGCAGCTTAGGAGCGGGAGGGGAAGAGACCCAGTACTTC.

The chain carries TRBV7-2 and TRBJ1-3, with 7 nucleotides matching TRBD1. The CDR3 contains 17 residues. With V trimmed by 0 bases and J by 4 bases, 9 bases remained unmatched. Per germline, CDR1 SGHTA and CDR2 FQGNSA. CDR3 sequence: CASSLALRGLSGNTIYF. DNA for the CDR3: TGTGCCAGCAGCTTAGCCCTAAGGGGGCTCTCCGGAAACACCATATATTTT.

This chain joins TRBV29-1 and TRBJ1-2; no firm D call. V was shortened by 5 bases and J by 0 bases, with 10 bases between the two germline ends. Germline V gene data show CDR1 as SQVTM and CDR2 as ANQGSEA. This CDR3 is built from 13 residues. This chain's CDR3 is CSVSPGSNYGYTF. DNA of the CDR3: TGCAGCGTTAGCCCGGGGTCTAACTATGGCTACACCTTC.

J is TRBJ1-3 and V is TRBV21-1; the table assigns TRBD1, which was not confirmed against the DNA. TRBV21-1 is tagged as a pseudogene. This CDR3 has 14 amino acids. CDR3 residues: CASSKGQSRNTIYF. The DNA for the CDR3 is TGTGCCAGCAGCAAGGGACAGTCACGAAACACCATATATTTT.

J is TRBJ2-7 and V is TRBV23-1; 10 nucleotides match TRBD2. TRBV23-1 falls under the ORF class, with uncertain function. There are 15 residues in the CDR3. V was pared by 4 bases and J by 5 bases, with 8 bases of the junction left unmatched. CDR3: CASSPAGGASDEQYF. The CDR3 DNA sequence: TGCGCCAGCAGTCCAGCGGGGGGGGCTAGCGACGAGCAGTACTTC.

The chain is built from TRBV2 and TRBJ2-1; D is perhaps TRBD2 (6 bases). The germline gives CDR1 SNHLY, CDR2 FYNNEI. Trimming pared 1 base from V and 7 bases from J, leaving 17 bases between. This CDR3 region has 16 residues. In DNA, the CDR3 is TGTGCCAGCAGTGAAGGGGGTAGGAGGGAAAGGAATGAGCAGTTCTTC. It encodes CASSEGGRRERNEQFF.

The V call is TRBV3-1 (or the pseudogene TRBV3-2), the J call TRBJ2-1; 10 bases align to TRBD2. This CDR3 contains 16 residues. V was clipped by 1 base and J by 8 bases; unmatched bases: 8. The germline CDR1 and CDR2 sequences are LGHDT and YNNKEL (reference sequence). Here the CDR3 DNA reads TGTGCCAGCAGCCAAGGGCGAATAGCGGGAGGCGATGAGCAGTTCTTC. This gives the protein CASSQGRIAGGDEQFF.

The chain couples TRBV6-2 or TRBV6-3 to TRBJ1-1; 8 nucleotides line up with TRBD1. The CDR3 sequence is 15 residues long. The ends lost 5 bases at V and 1 base at J; junction bases unmatched: 6. From germline, CDR1 is MNHEY and CDR2 SVGEGT. The CDR3 DNA is TGTGCCAGCAGTAGGGCAGGGGGCCCGAACACTGAAGCTTTCTTT. This codes for CASSRAGGPNTEAFF.

J is TRBJ1-6 and V is TRBV28; 7 nucleotides agree with TRBD1. Trimming cost V 2 bases and J 14 bases; bases outside gene matches: 12. Germline assignment: CDR1 MDHEN and CDR2 SYDVKM. CDR3 length: 15 amino acids. CDR3 loop: CASSLGGTARRALHF. The CDR3 DNA reads TGTGCCAGCAGTTTAGGCGGGACAGCCCGGAGGGCCCTCCACTTT.

The gene calls are TRBV7-9 and TRBJ2-1; 13 bases map to TRBD2. CDR3 length: 16 residues. Per germline, CDR1 SEHNR and CDR2 FQNEAQ (reference sequence). With V trimmed by 3 bases and J by 8 bases, 7 bases remained unmatched. The CDR3 DNA is TGTGCCAGCAGCTTGGGCAGACTAGCGGGAGGAGATGAGCAGTTCTTC. This translates into CASSLGRLAGGDEQFF.

The chain uses TRBV18 and TRBJ1-3; tentative D call: TRBD1 (6 bases). The CDR3 is 16 amino acids. CDR1 and CDR2 (germline): KGHSH, LQKENI. Trimming took off 3 bases at V and 3 bases at J, with 15 bases between the two ends. The CDR3 loop is CASSPQKTGGGNTIYF. CDR3 sequence (DNA): TGTGCCAGCTCACCCCAGAAGACAGGAGGTGGAAACACCATATATTTT.

This chain joins TRBV29-1 and TRBJ2-7, with a tentative D call TRBD1 (5 bases). V dropped 5 bases and J dropped 3 bases, with 14 bases sitting between them. Per germline, CDR1 SQVTM and CDR2 ANQGSEA. The CDR3 loop spans 13 amino acids. This CDR3 is CSVWGVGYYEQYF. Here the CDR3 DNA reads TGCAGCGTTTGGGGCGTCGGGTACTACGAGCAGTACTTC.

The gene calls are TRBV6-5 and TRBJ1-1, with a weak D call TRBD1 (6 bases). CDR1 and CDR2 (germline): MNHEY, SVGAGI. V shed 5 bases and J shed 2 bases, with 15 bases lying between them. This CDR3 has 15 residues. The CDR3 sequence: CASSLGGVSNTEAFF. DNA of the CDR3: TGTGCCAGCAGTCTAGGGGGGGTTTCAAACACTGAAGCTTTCTTT.

The chain joins TRBV7-9 to TRBJ1-3; 7 nucleotides line up with TRBD1. The CDR3 sequence is 13 residues long. Per the germline V gene, CDR1 is SEHNR and CDR2 is FQNEAQ (reference sequence). V lost 5 bases and J lost 4; bases outside the gene matches: 2. For the CDR3, the DNA is TGTGCCAGCAGCAGGGGGCAGGGAAACACCATATATTTT. Residues: CASSRGQGNTIYF.